The present T cell receptor beta chain was sequenced within a study of T-cell reconstitution after alpha-beta-depleted transplantation in children. Study-wide findings and caveats: After one year, T-cell counts and TCRbeta diversity mostly came from new T cells. Several patients had high TCRbeta diversity at day 60; it came from surviving recipient T cells and thymic progenitors. Several hundred expanded graft clones reportedly were the source of alpha-beta T cells about two months after transplant.

This clonotype was found many times. Its antigen is undetermined. The germline CDR1 and CDR2 sequences are LGHNA and YNFKEQ. The CDR3 sequence is 16 residues long. Germline trimming cut 4 bases from V and 5 bases from J; bases unmatched to any gene: 11. Construction of the TCRbeta library involved unique molecular identifiers. TCRdb itself ran the PCR reads through MiXCR, one entry per CDR3 protein. The data show around 240,000 distinct CDR3 sequences, around 8% seen once. This chain joins TRBV4-2 and TRBJ2-3; 8 positions match TRBD1. The source is a male patient under 18 who had a stem cell transplant for acute lymphoblastic leukemia, so the T cells may come from the graft donor. The sequencing here drew on PBMCs, mostly from graft donor cells, taken 180 days after TCRalphabeta/CD19-depleted stem cell transplant. The CDR3 region has the DNA TGTGCCAGCAGCCCCCTGGGGTTGGACAGGGAAGATACGCAGTATTTT. Its protein product is CASSPLGLDREDTQYF.